This TCR beta chain was obtained from a study of identical twins. Donors were all healthy Caucasians. Only a few counts were recorded for this clonotype. Its antigen is unidentified. V lost 7 bases, J lost 1 base, and 14 bases lay in between. The germline gives CDR1 MNHNS, CDR2 SASEGT. This CDR3 has 14 residues. Each CDR3 protein gets one entry after TCRdb re-called the 5' RACE reads with MiXCR. This sample has 1.5 million to 2 million distinct CDR3 sequences; about 32% occur once, and the top ten carry 0.25% to 0.3%. The study's findings and limits: Surplus twin overlap in beta out-of-frame sequences was less pronounced. Low generation-probability sequences were in excess among twin-shared out-of-frame alpha sequences.

The sample taken for sequencing was cord blood. The rearrangement uses TRBV6-1 and TRBJ2-7; TRBD2 is a possible D gene (5 bases). This TCR was recovered from a newborn girl in good health. The CDR3 region is CASTTGITSYEQYF. Written as DNA, the CDR3 is TGTGCCAGCACCACCGGGATAACATCCTACGAGCAGTACTTC.